The 27 T cell receptor beta chains presented below share a single source sample, sequenced in a study of blood T cell repertoires in COVID-19. The data were produced by immunoSEQ multiplex PCR, yet TCRdb's version contains in-frame clones alone and is incomplete. This table has 70,000 to 80,000 clones, 75% to 90% appearing once. Material: peripheral blood. The receptor source for this set is a woman of 80 years or more with active or convalescent COVID-19.

In this sample, this clone turned up a few times. V and J are TRBV4-1 and TRBJ1-2; no clear D. CDR3 length equals 15 residues. V was pared by 1 base and J by 2 bases, with 11 bases between. Germline V gives CDR1 MGHRA, CDR2 YSYEKL. The CDR3 coding sequence is TGCGCCAGCAGCCAAGGTGGGTGGGCAAACTATGGCTACACCTTC. It codes for CASSQGGWANYGYTF.

CDR3 sequence: CAWSVLSGNTIYF. CDR3 sequence (DNA): TGTGCCTGGAGTGTACTCTCGGGAAACACCATATATTTT. V usage is TRBV30 and J usage is TRBJ1-3; D unresolved. V was clipped by 0 bases and J by 4 bases, with 7 bases between them. The CDR3 spans 13 residues. Germline V gene sequence: CDR1 GTSNPN, CDR2 SVGIG (reference sequence).

The genes are TRBV28 and TRBJ2-6, with 8 bases matching TRBD1. Trimming removed 10 bases from V and 1 base from J; junction bases left unmatched: 6. Per germline, CDR1 MDHEN and CDR2 SYDVKM. This CDR3 has 15 amino acids. The CDR3 loop is CATQDRASGANVLTF. The CDR3 DNA reads as TGTGCCACGCAGGACAGGGCGTCTGGGGCCAACGTCCTGACTTTC.

This clone was observed a single time. The CDR3 DNA follows: TGCGCCAGCAGCTATGGGAGTACTGAAGCTTTCTTT. Amino acid sequence: CASSYGSTEAFF. V and J are TRBV5-1 and TRBJ1-1, with unresolved D. Per germline, CDR1 SGHRS and CDR2 YFSETQ. The CDR3 runs to 12 residues. Trimming took off 3 bases at V and 5 bases at J, with 8 bases between the two ends. The complete variable domain, with remaining parts taken from reference TRBV5-1 and TRBJ1-1, reads KAGVTQTPRYLIKTRGQQVTLSCSPISGHRSVSWYQQTPGQGLQFLFEYFSETQRNKGNFPGRFSGRQFSNSRSEMNVSTLELGDSALYLCASSYGSTEAFFGQGTRLTVV.

This chain connects TRBV5-5 to TRBJ1-5, with D unresolved. This CDR3 is built from 14 residues. Germline values: CDR1 SGHKS, CDR2 YYEKEE (reference sequence). Trimming shortened V by 0 bases and J by 0 bases, and 4 bases separated the two germline ends. The CDR3 DNA sequence: TGTGCCAGCAGCTTGGAATATAGCAATCAGCCCCAGCATTTT. This gives the protein CASSLEYSNQPQHF.

This chain uses TRBV11-2 with TRBJ2-2, with TRBD2 as a possible D gene (5 bases). This CDR3 contains 16 residues. Trimming removed 1 base from V and 7 bases from J, with 16 bases in between. From germline, CDR1 is SGHAT and CDR2 FQNNGV. The CDR3 is CASSLVFKGSRGELFF. CDR3 nucleotides: TGTGCCAGCAGCTTAGTTTTTAAAGGGAGCCGCGGGGAGCTGTTTTTT.

V gene TRBV30 combines with J gene TRBJ1-2, with a tentative D call TRBD1 (6 bases). Trimming removed 4 bases at V and 4 bases at J, with 16 bases between. The CDR3 runs to 14 residues. Germline-derived CDR1 and CDR2 are GTSNPN and SVGIG (reference sequence). The CDR3 DNA sequence: TGTGCCTGGAACGACGGCAGGGGTGGCTATGGCTACACCTTC. This codes for CAWNDGRGGYGYTF. The full variable domain, its missing parts supplied by reference TRBV30 and TRBJ1-2, is SQTIHQWPATLVQPVGSPLSLECTVEGTSNPNLYWYRQAAGRGLQLLFYSVGIGQISSEVPQNLSASRPQDRQFILSSKKLLLSDSGFYLCAWNDGRGGYGYTFGSGTRLTVV.

The chain uses TRBV2 and TRBJ1-1; D not certain. This CDR3 contains 12 residues. Trimming cost V 7 bases and J 2 bases, with 8 bases left between them. Germline V CDR1 and CDR2: SNHLY, FYNNEI. The CDR3 nucleotides are TGTGCCAGCATATTCTACAACACTGAAGCTTTCTTT. Translation: CASIFYNTEAFF.

V usage is TRBV7-6 and J usage is TRBJ2-3; 15 nucleotides match TRBD2. Germline CDR1 reads SGHVS; CDR2 reads FNYEAQ. V gave up 5 bases and J gave up 4 bases; unmatched junction bases: 10. The CDR3 runs 18 residues. The CDR3 protein is CASSPRTSGGAVADTQYF. CDR3 DNA: TGTGCCAGCAGCCCCAGGACTAGCGGGGGGGCTGTCGCAGATACGCAGTATTTT. The whole variable domain, filled in from reference TRBV7-6 and TRBJ2-3, reads GAGVSQSPRYKVTKRGQDVALRCDPISGHVSLYWYRQALGQGPEFLTYFNYEAQQDKSGLPNDRFSAERPEGSISTLTIQRTEQRDSAMYRCASSPRTSGGAVADTQYFGPGTRLTVL.

This chain joins TRBV30 and TRBJ2-5, with a weak D call TRBD2 (5 bases). Trimming left V 5 bases short and J 6 bases short, with 13 bases between. Per the germline V gene, CDR1 is GTSNPN and CDR2 is SVGIG (reference sequence). The CDR3 contains 12 residues. The CDR3 DNA follows: TGTGCCTGGTTTGCCCGGGGTCAGACCCAGTACTTC. Protein: CAWFARGQTQYF.

The chain recombines TRBV7-3 with TRBJ2-1; 7 nucleotides agree with TRBD1. Germline assignment: CDR1 SGHTA and CDR2 FQGTGA. The CDR3 covers 15 residues. V lost 2 bases, J lost 10 bases, and 11 bases stayed unmatched. The CDR3 region is CASSLGPGQRLEQFF. CDR3 nucleotide sequence: TGTGCCAGCAGCTTAGGACCGGGACAGAGGTTGGAGCAGTTCTTC.

The gene calls are TRBV27 and TRBJ1-1; 8 positions agree with TRBD1. The trim removed 6 bases at V and 5 bases at J, leaving 11 bases unmatched. CDR3 length equals 15 residues. Germline CDR1 reads MNHEY; CDR2 reads SMNVEV (reference sequence). CDR3 sequence (DNA): TGTGCCAGCAGATATACAGGGGGGGGCTTGACTGAAGCTTTCTTT. As protein: CASRYTGGGLTEAFF.

This chain connects TRBV6-2 or TRBV6-3 to TRBJ2-2; 7 nucleotides line up with TRBD1. With 6 bases clipped from V and 1 base from J, the junction kept 11 bases outside the gene matches. The CDR3 is made up of 17 amino acids. The germline V gene encodes CDR1 MNHEY and CDR2 SVGEGT. In nucleotides, the CDR3 is TGTGCCAGCAGCCCGTGGGGGACAGACATGAACACCGGGGAGCTGTTTTTT. As protein: CASSPWGTDMNTGELFF.

This rearrangement joins TRBV5-4 to TRBJ2-1; 9 positions match TRBD2. The ends lost 0 bases at V and 7 bases at J; junction bases unmatched: 5. Germline CDR1 and CDR2: SGHNT and YYREEE (reference sequence). This CDR3 contains 15 residues. The CDR3 sequence: CASSLVLAGWNEQFF. The CDR3 DNA reads TGTGCCAGCAGCTTGGTTCTAGCGGGGTGGAATGAGCAGTTCTTC.

The chain joins TRBV20-1 to TRBJ1-2; D uncertain. V was pared by 3 bases and J by 0 bases, with 5 bases between. Germline values: CDR1 DFQATT, CDR2 SNEGSKA (reference sequence). The CDR3 sequence is 12 residues long. The CDR3, as DNA: TGCAGTGCTAGTTTAACTAACTATGGCTACACCTTC. Amino acids: CSASLTNYGYTF.

V gene TRBV7-2 combines with J gene TRBJ1-2; 7 bases match TRBD1. The J segment lost 3 bases and the V segment lost 5 bases, leaving 9 bases of the junction unmatched. The germline CDR1 and CDR2 sequences are SGHTA and FQGNSA. CDR3 length: 15 amino acids. The CDR3 region is CASSMTGTADYGYTF. Here the CDR3 DNA reads TGTGCCAGCAGCATGACTGGGACAGCCGACTATGGCTACACCTTC.

This clone was recorded once. V is TRBV7-3 and J is TRBJ2-3; D uncertain. The CDR3 loop spans 13 amino acids. Germline assignment: CDR1 SGHTA and CDR2 FQGTGA. Trimming took 5 bases from V and 1 from J, leaving 7 bases between them. The CDR3: CASSLVGTDTQYF. In DNA form, the CDR3 reads TGTGCCAGCAGCCTAGTGGGCACAGATACGCAGTATTTT.

This chain links TRBV27 with TRBJ1-5; 8 nucleotides match TRBD1. The CDR3 totals 15 residues. With 5 bases clipped from V and 6 bases from J, the junction kept 9 bases outside the gene matches. Germline CDR1 reads MNHEY; CDR2 reads SMNVEV (reference sequence). CDR3 sequence (DNA): TGTGCCAGCAGTCCGGGACAGGAAGAGGTTCAGCCCCAGCATTTT. Protein product: CASSPGQEEVQPQHF.

V and J are TRBV6-5 and TRBJ2-3; a weak D match, TRBD1 (5 bases). CDR1 is MNHEY, CDR2 SVGAGI, per germline. This CDR3 is 13 amino acids long. V gave up 6 bases and J gave up 1 base, with 8 bases separating them. As DNA, the CDR3 is TGTGCCAGCAGGAAACAGGGCACAGATACGCAGTATTTT. It is translated as CASRKQGTDTQYF.

The chain is built from TRBV28 and TRBJ1-1; D gene unclear. Germline V gives CDR1 MDHEN, CDR2 SYDVKM. Between the trimmed V and J ends, which lost 8 bases and 5 bases, there was a span of 15 bases. This CDR3 has 13 residues. The CDR3 region has the DNA TGTGCCAGCTGCCTCCTAGCTGAGACTGAAGCTTTCTTT. It is translated as CASCLLAETEAFF. The whole variable domain, remainder taken from reference TRBV28 and TRBJ1-1, is DVKVTQSSRYLVKRTGEKVFLECVQDMDHENMFWYRQDPGLGLRLIYFSYDVKMKEKGDIPEGYSVSREKKERFSLILESASTNQTSMYLCASCLLAETEAFFGQGTRLTVV.

The V gene is TRBV5-1, the J gene TRBJ1-1; maybe TRBD1 (5 bases). The CDR3 loop spans 18 amino acids. Germline loops: CDR1 SGHRS, CDR2 YFSETQ. Trimming cost V 0 bases and J 4 bases, with 22 bases left between them. The CDR3: CASSLAWGGARAVTEAFF. The CDR3 nucleotides read TGCGCCAGCAGCTTGGCCTGGGGCGGGGCCAGGGCGGTCACTGAAGCTTTCTTT.

This clone was picked up a small number of times. The chain links TRBV15 to TRBJ2-1; 8 bases agree with TRBD1. J gave up 9 bases and V 0 bases, and 7 bases lay outside the gene matches. CDR3 length: 15 amino acids. Germline loops: CDR1 LNHNV, CDR2 YYDKDF (reference sequence). In DNA, the CDR3 is TGTGCCACCAGCAGAGACTCAGGGGGCTGGGTTGAGCAGTTCTTC. Protein product: CATSRDSGGWVEQFF.

This clone has more than one count but fewer than ten. The chain links TRBV20-1 to TRBJ1-5, with D possibly being TRBD1 (5 bases). This CDR3 has 13 amino acids. The germline gives CDR1 DFQATT, CDR2 SNEGSKA (reference sequence). V was clipped by 3 bases and J by 5 bases, with 11 bases between them. The CDR3 nucleotides read TGCAGTGCTAGTTCAGGGTTGTATCAGCCCCAGCATTTT. As protein: CSASSGLYQPQHF.

The chain joins TRBV19 to TRBJ2-3; D not certain. The CDR3 loop spans 11 amino acids. V lost 6 bases, J lost 5 bases, and 6 bases lay in between. Germline CDR1 is LNHDA and CDR2 is SQIVND (reference sequence). CDR3 amino acids: CASSPGDTQYF. CDR3 DNA: TGTGCCAGTAGCCCGGGAGATACGCAGTATTTT. Full variable domain (outside the CDR3, taken from reference TRBV19 and TRBJ2-3): DGGITQSPKYLFRKEGQNVTLSCEQNLNHDAMYWYRQDPGQGLRLIYYSQIVNDFQKGDIAEGYSVSREKKESFPLTVTSAQKNPTAFYLCASSPGDTQYFGPGTRLTVL.

V is TRBV18 and J is TRBJ1-1, with 7 nucleotides matching TRBD1. Looked up from germline, CDR1 is KGHSH and CDR2 is LQKENI. The V gene end was trimmed by 3 bases and the J gene end by 1 base; junction bases not matched to a gene: 5. The CDR3 loop spans 15 amino acids. The CDR3 bases are TGTGCCAGCTCACCCTTCAGGGGGGAGAACACTGAAGCTTTCTTT. Translating gives CASSPFRGENTEAFF.

This clone appeared once. The chain uses TRBV27 and TRBJ2-1, with unresolved D. Germline V CDR1 and CDR2: MNHEY, SMNVEV (reference sequence). The CDR3 is 15 residues long. Trimming left V 5 bases short and J 2 bases short, with 13 bases between. CDR3 sequence reads: CASSLGSVAYNEQFF. DNA for the CDR3: TGTGCCAGCAGTCTTGGCAGTGTCGCCTACAATGAGCAGTTCTTC.

The V gene is TRBV29-1, the J gene TRBJ1-1; TRBD1 is a possible D gene (5 bases). The CDR3 is 13 residues long. Germline CDR1 and CDR2: SQVTM and ANQGSEA. V was pared by 6 bases and J by 0 bases, with 11 bases between. The chain's CDR3 is CSVQGLMNTEAFF. CDR3 DNA sequence: TGCAGCGTCCAGGGACTCATGAACACTGAAGCTTTCTTT.